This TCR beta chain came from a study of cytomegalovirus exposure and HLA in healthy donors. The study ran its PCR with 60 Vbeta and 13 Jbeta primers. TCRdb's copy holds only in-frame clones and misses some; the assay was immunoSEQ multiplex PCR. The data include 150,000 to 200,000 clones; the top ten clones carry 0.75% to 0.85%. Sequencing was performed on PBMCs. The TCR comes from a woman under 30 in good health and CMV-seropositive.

The CDR3 region has the DNA TGTGCCTGGACAGGGGGCTTTCCTGGAAACACCATATATTTT. As protein: CAWTGGFPGNTIYF. The genes are TRBV30 and TRBJ1-3, with 8 bases fitting TRBD1. Trimming at V came to 4 bases and at J to 2 bases, leaving 4 bases not matched to a gene. This CDR3 is 14 amino acids long. Per the germline V gene, CDR1 is GTSNPN and CDR2 is SVGIG (reference sequence).